The present T cell receptor (beta chain) was sequenced within a study of OX40 agonist ivuxolimab in advanced cancers. The CDR3 covers 12 residues. Per germline, CDR1 MNHNY and CDR2 SVGAGI (reference sequence). Trimming cost V 2 bases and J 5 bases, with 5 bases left between them. Generated by immunoSEQ multiplex PCR, the TCRdb table keeps only in-frame clones and is missing some. In the table there are around 120,000 clones, over 75% of which are singletons. This clonotype was sampled from an adult with an advanced solid tumor such as melanoma, head and neck, liver or kidney cancer. Sample: CD4+ or CD8+ T cells sorted from blood, taken in a trial of the OX40 agonist ivuxolimab. The rearrangement joins TRBV6-6 to TRBJ2-3; the D is unclear. The CDR3 sequence: CASSYMGDTQYF. DNA for the CDR3: TGTGCCAGCAGTTACATGGGAGATACGCAGTATTTT.